This T cell receptor (beta chain) was retrieved from a study of shared clonotypes between healthy human individuals (dated by TCRdb to about 2020). General notes on the study: The cohort included a few men and a couple of women between 18 and 49 years of age. Blood TCR repertoires of about five healthy adults were deeply sequenced to estimate repertoire size and the extent of clonotype sharing between individuals. To increase sequencing depth and limit assay-specific biases, TCR repertoire library preparation and sequencing were carried out by different laboratories using diverse techniques. Each donor's leukapheresis produced roughly between roughly 0.9 and 8.9 billion PBMCs.

Study-wide findings and limitations: Pairwise subsampling led to the expectation that sequencing depth would affect the degree of clonotype sharing among donors. The genetic and exposure-history diversity represented was limited by the small number of donors. Sampling was limited to blood, and TCR repertoires in tissue likely differ from TCR repertoires in blood.

Using the deep immunoSEQ assay, TCR CDR3 regions were amplified from genomic DNA by multiplex PCR. Extracted genomic DNA from each cell subset was distributed evenly across all wells of several immunoSEQ 96-well plates, and each plate was treated as a replicate. For unsorted PBMC, each replicate PCR was loaded with about 270 ng genomic DNA, equivalent to 25,000 to 35,000 T cell genomes. Ten immunoSEQ deep assay plates were used to sequence the unsorted PBMC genomic DNA. Purified libraries were measured with a Qubit 3.0 fluorometer, size-checked on a Bioanalyzer 2100, and measured again with the KAPA Library Quantification kit. Every immunoSEQ 96-well plate was sequenced on a separate single-read 150-cycle Illumina NextSeq 550 flow cell. The original pipeline was this. Because only junctional sequences without quality scores were contained in the immunoSEQ output, filtering matching that applied to full-length reads could not be performed. Sequences were annotated with PyIR, a Python wrapper for IgBLAST v1.9, using IMGT germline references to assign V/J genes and CDR3. Reads with weak V/J assignments (E-value above 1e-6), missing CDR3, stop codons, out-of-frame junctions, or ambiguous translated residues were removed. V3J clonotypes were defined by identical inferred V gene, J gene, and CDR3 amino acid sequence. Percentage overlap between repertoires was calculated by dividing the number of shared unique clonotypes by the size of the smaller repertoire. Repertoire richness was assessed with RTK rarefaction, the Chao1 estimator, and Recon v2.1 estimates of unobserved clonotypes. The clones in this table, taken by TCRdb from immuneACCESS, are in-frame only. Not every clone is retained; where verified, under half of the shortfall comes from an unresolved V gene, and the cause of the rest is unknown. V and J calls and clone size are copied from that table; D and trimming were computed from the DNA. The sample table records some 92,000 clones; around half of these occur just once. The ten largest clones add up to approximately 16% of the sample.

Comments on this clone: The specificity of this receptor is unknown. No qualities accompany the bases; no much larger clone lies one base away.

Taken from the germline V gene, the CDR1 and CDR2 loops are SNHLY and FYNNEI. The CDR3 holds 14 amino acids from the cysteine to the phenylalanine. CDR3 DNA only is kept here, 42 bases in frame from base 1. Unmatched junction bases come to 4, with V trimmed by 4 bases and J by 3 bases. The donors were healthy, HIV-negative adults with no recently reported acute infections or vaccinations. Every donor was a Caucasian adult residing in Nashville, Tennessee, USA. For unsorted samples, 96 million or so PBMCs were counted, and genomic DNA was extracted using the QIAamp DNA Blood Mini kit. After blood collection by leukapheresis, PBMCs were isolated using Ficoll-Histopaque density gradient centrifugation and then cryopreserved in the vapor phase of liquid nitrogen.

This sequence originates from a middle-aged woman in good health. Some clones in this sample may be carry-over from other donors' samples. Sequencing was performed on PBMCs. The chain is encoded by TRBV2 joined to TRBJ1-2, with 8 central nucleotides matching TRBD1. The CDR3 protein is CASSAAGGYYGYTF. The nucleotides are TGTGCCAGCAGTGCGGCAGGGGGCTACTATGGCTACACCTTC.